This T cell receptor beta chain originates from a study of CD8 T cells in ankylosing spondylitis. Study-wide findings and caveats: The study identified a TCR beta motif of under ten highly homologous variants that appeared characteristic of ankylosing spondylitis blood. Earlier reports found some motif variants in synovial fluid and blood in reactive arthritis. CD8+ by phenotype, disease-linked clones were relatively rare in peripheral blood.

Libraries for TCR beta were made by quantitative 5'-RACE with molecular barcodes. Each CDR3 protein is one row after TCRdb ran MiXCR on the 5' RACE reads. Here the sample spans some 700,000 distinct CDR3 sequences, roughly 19% being singletons. This CDR3 has 13 residues. CDR1 and CDR2 from the germline V gene are ENHRY and SYGVKD. V lost 3 bases to trimming and J lost 7 bases, with 9 bases between them. Comment on this clonotype: The antigen remains unidentified.

The origin of this receptor is a male donor with ankylosing spondylitis. Sequenced sample: blood, either unsorted or a sorted T cell fraction (not recorded which). The rearrangement uses TRBV10-3 and TRBJ1-4, with D tentatively TRBD1 (5 bases). CDR3 residues: CAISDAGPEKLFF. CDR3 in DNA: TGTGCCATCAGTGATGCAGGGCCTGAAAAACTGTTTTTT.